This T cell receptor (beta chain) was sequenced for a study of CD8+ T cells in alopecia areata. Treatment here: oral pan-JAK inhibitor, 5-10 mg twice daily. The V end lost 3 bases, the J end lost 3 bases, and 8 bases lay between the germline ends. This CDR3 has 13 amino acids. Germline assignment: CDR1 GTSNPN and CDR2 SVGIG (reference sequence). Extracted RNA was reverse transcribed into cDNA, the sequencing template. Measured with immunoSEQ multiplex PCR; TCRdb has only the in-frame clones, and not every one. The sample holds about 200,000 clones, more than 45% seen once. This clone was counted only a few times.

The TCR originated in a human donor with alopecia areata. The sample consisted of CD4+ T cells sorted from blood, taken at week 24, from a patient treated with tofacitinib. The genes are TRBV30 and TRBJ2-2; D uncertain. The CDR3 protein is CAWRDQYTGELFF. CDR3 coding DNA: TGTGCCTGGAGAGATCAATACACCGGGGAGCTGTTTTTT.